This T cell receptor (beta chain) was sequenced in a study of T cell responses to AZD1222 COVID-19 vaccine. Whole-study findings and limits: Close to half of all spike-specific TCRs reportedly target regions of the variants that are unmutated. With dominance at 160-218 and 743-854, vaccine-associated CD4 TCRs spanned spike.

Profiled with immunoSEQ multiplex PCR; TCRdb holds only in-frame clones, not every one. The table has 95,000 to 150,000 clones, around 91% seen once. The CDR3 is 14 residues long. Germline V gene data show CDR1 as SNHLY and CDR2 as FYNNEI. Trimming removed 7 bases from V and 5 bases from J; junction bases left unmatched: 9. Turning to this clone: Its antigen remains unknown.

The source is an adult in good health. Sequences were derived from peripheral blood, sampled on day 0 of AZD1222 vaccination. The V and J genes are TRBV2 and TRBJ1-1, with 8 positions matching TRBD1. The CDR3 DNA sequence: TGTGCCAGCAATATCCTAACAGGGGGAACTGAAGCTTTCTTT. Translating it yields CASNILTGGTEAFF.